This passage covers 21 T cell receptor beta chains from one sample sequenced in a study of Graves' ophthalmopathy and Graves' hyperthyroidism (dated by TCRdb to about 2018). The sequencer listed for this sample is Illumina HiSeq 2000. For repertoire sequencing, TCR beta CDR3 regions were amplified from RNA transcripts. A first-round RT-PCR used HTBI primers with the Qiagen OneStep RT-PCR kit, followed by a second-round multiplex PCR, size selection and purification. TCRdb trimmed the raw reads at Q25, called clones with MiXCR and kept productive beta chains. Identical CDR3 proteins give one entry, which carries the most common genes and DNA. This sample comprises 650,000 to 900,000 distinct CDR3 sequences, roughly 40% of them detected only once. The ten top clones hold 44% of the sample. The sequenced sample consisted of peripheral blood. These receptor sequences come from an adult man with Graves' ophthalmopathy.

J is TRBJ1-4 and V is TRBV10-3; no reliable D call. V gave up 10 bases and J gave up 7 bases, with 16 bases separating them. The length of the CDR3 is 13 residues. The V gene's germline CDR1 is ENHRY and CDR2 SYGVKD. The CDR3 loop reads CASTWVTGEKLFF. In nucleotides, the CDR3 is TGTGCCAGCACATGGGTAACTGGTGAAAAACTGTTTTTT.

The V and J genes are TRBV15 and TRBJ2-5; a possible D gene is TRBD2 (6 bases). The CDR3 totals 13 residues. The V gene's germline CDR1 is LNHNV and CDR2 YYDKDF (reference sequence). Trimming stripped 3 bases from V and 5 bases from J, with 10 bases between. The CDR3 DNA sequence: TGTGCCACCAGCAGCGGGAGTGGGGAGACCCAGTACTTC. Translated: CATSSGSGETQYF.

The chain is built from TRBV7-2 and TRBJ2-7, with D unresolved. Trimming removed 8 bases at V and 4 bases at J, with 21 bases between. Germline V gene lookup returns CDR1 SGHTA and CDR2 FQGNSA. The CDR3 loop spans 15 amino acids. CDR3 DNA: TGTGCCAGCGGGGTAGAAGGGTATCATTCTTACGAGCAGTACTTC. Its translation: CASGVEGYHSYEQYF. Supplemented by reference TRBV7-2 and TRBJ2-7, the full variable domain reads GAGVSQSPSNKVTEKGKDVELRCDPISGHTALYWYRQSLGQGLEFLIYFQGNSAPDKSGLPSDRFSAERTGGSVSTLTIQRTQQEDSAVYLCASGVEGYHSYEQYFGPGTRLTVT.

This clonotype was seen only once. The CDR3 DNA is TGTGCCAGTAGTATGTTCGGCGAGACCCAGTACTTC. This codes for CASSMFGETQYF. V usage is TRBV19 and J usage is TRBJ2-5; D ambiguous. Germline values: CDR1 LNHDA, CDR2 SQIVND (reference sequence). The CDR3 has 12 amino acids. Trimming left V 3 bases short and J 5 bases short, with 7 bases between.

This clonotype was counted between two and nine times. V usage is TRBV19 and J usage is TRBJ1-5; D call uncertain. CDR1 and CDR2 (germline): LNHDA, SQIVND (reference sequence). With 5 bases removed from V and 0 bases from J, the gap between germline ends came to 8 bases. This CDR3 is built from 14 residues. CDR3 sequence (DNA): TGTGCCAGTAGTTCCAGGTTTAGCAATCAGCCCCAGCATTTT. It specifies CASSSRFSNQPQHF.

This clonotype was counted between two and nine times. The V and J genes are TRBV20-1 and TRBJ2-5; D might be TRBD1 or TRBD2, each matching 6 bases. Trimming pared 2 bases from V and 6 bases from J, leaving 10 bases between. The germline V gene encodes CDR1 DFQATT and CDR2 SNEGSKA (reference sequence). The CDR3 sequence is 12 residues long. This CDR3 is CSARTGRKTQYF. CDR3 in DNA: TGCAGTGCTAGAACAGGGAGGAAGACCCAGTACTTC.

This clonotype has ten or more counts. V and J are TRBV29-1 and TRBJ2-5, with a tentative D call TRBD2 (6 bases). The germline V gene has CDR1 SQVTM and CDR2 ANQGSEA. Deletions cut 7 bases from V and 5 bases from J, with 23 bases between. The CDR3 runs 15 residues. CDR3 residues: CSAVRDWYRVETQYF. The DNA for the CDR3 is TGCAGCGCAGTCCGGGACTGGTACCGGGTGGAGACCCAGTACTTC.

This clonotype occurred once. J is TRBJ2-6 and V is TRBV7-2; the D is unclear. Germline V gene sequence: CDR1 SGHTA, CDR2 FQGNSA. The CDR3 spans 17 residues. The CDR3, as DNA: TGTGCTAAGCATACCGGGCCACGCGCCGCTGGGGCCAACGTCCTGACTTTC. Translating gives CAKHTGPRAAGANVLTF.

As concerns this clonotype: The junction departs from the called germline gene at one end, perhaps through a read error. The chain carries TRBV6-2 or TRBV6-3 and TRBJ2-7; 9 bases line up with TRBD2. This CDR3 is built from 14 residues. Germline assignment: CDR1 MNHEY and CDR2 SVGEGT. The CDR3 nucleotides read TGTGCCAGCAGCCTTACTAGCGGGTTGGGACGTAATCACTTC. As protein: CASSLTSGLGRNHF.

In the case of this clonotype: At one end, the junction sequence differs from germline, possibly due to a read error. The chain uses TRBV5-1 and TRBJ2-2, with D tentatively TRBD1 (5 bases). The CDR3 covers 15 residues. Germline V CDR1 and CDR2: SGHRS, YFSETQ. The CDR3 sequence is CASSSDTGYTGELFF. The CDR3 bases are TGTGCCAGCAGCTCGGATACAGGCTACACCGGGGAGCTGTTTTTT.

This clonotype was seen only once. The gene calls are TRBV10-3 and TRBJ2-7; D gene ambiguous. The V gene lost 10 bases and the J gene lost 5 bases, with 18 bases spanning the gap. CDR1 and CDR2 from the germline V gene are ENHRY and SYGVKD. This CDR3 comprises 13 residues. CDR3 residues: CASSRQRLDEQYF. In nucleotides, the CDR3 is TGTGCCAGCAGCCGCCAGCGTCTGGACGAGCAGTACTTC.

The table lists this clonotype with a few counts. This chain uses TRBV19 with TRBJ2-3, with unresolved D. The CDR3 covers 12 residues. The germline V gene has CDR1 LNHDA and CDR2 SQIVND (reference sequence). Trimming stripped 4 bases from V and 1 base from J, with 3 bases between. This chain's CDR3 is CASSTGTDTQYF. The CDR3, as DNA: TGTGCCAGTAGTACCGGCACAGATACGCAGTATTTT.

V usage is TRBV19 and J usage is TRBJ2-5; no reliable D call. Trimming removed 6 bases from V and 0 bases from J, with 11 bases in between. The germline V gene has CDR1 LNHDA and CDR2 SQIVND (reference sequence). The CDR3 sequence is 14 residues long. As DNA, the CDR3 is TGTGCCAGTAGAGGAGCTGGAAACCAAGAGACCCAGTACTTC. It codes for CASRGAGNQETQYF. Looking up the rest from reference TRBV19 and TRBJ2-5 gives the full variable domain: DGGITQSPKYLFRKEGQNVTLSCEQNLNHDAMYWYRQDPGQGLRLIYYSQIVNDFQKGDIAEGYSVSREKKESFPLTVTSAQKNPTAFYLCASRGAGNQETQYFGPGTRLLVL.

This clonotype was recorded many times. The V and J genes are TRBV2 and TRBJ2-5, with 7 bases aligning to TRBD1. CDR3 size: 16 residues. Germline V gene sequence: CDR1 SNHLY, CDR2 FYNNEI. J lost 6 bases, V lost 6 bases, and 16 bases had no gene match. This chain's CDR3 is CASSTSGTASRKTQYF. DNA of the CDR3: TGTGCCAGCAGCACATCCGGGACAGCCAGTAGAAAGACCCAGTACTTC. Variable domain in full (rest from reference TRBV2 and TRBJ2-5): EPEVTQTPSHQVTQMGQEVILRCVPISNHLYFYWYRQILGQKVEFLVSFYNNEISEKSEIFDDQFSVERPDGSNFTLKIRSTKLEDSAMYFCASSTSGTASRKTQYFGPGTRLLVL.

This clonotype was observed at least ten times. DNA for the CDR3: TGTGCCACCAGCAGACCCACAGGGGGGGGGGCCAACGTCCTGACTTTC. It is translated as CATSRPTGGGANVLTF. This chain uses TRBV15 with TRBJ2-6; 8 bases fit TRBD1. CDR3 length: 16 residues. The V and J ends lost 2 bases and 4 bases, in that order; junction bases with no gene match: 4. The germline V gene has CDR1 LNHNV and CDR2 YYDKDF (reference sequence).

V gene TRBV5-4 combines with J gene TRBJ1-1; D is unresolved. The V end lost 3 bases, the J end lost 4 bases, and 10 bases lay between the germline ends. This CDR3 contains 13 residues. In germline, CDR1 is SGHNT, CDR2 YYREEE (reference sequence). The CDR3 DNA follows: TGTGCCAGCAGCTCCCCCCCTTCCACTGAAGCTTTCTTT. This encodes CASSSPPSTEAFF.

V and J are TRBV20-1 and TRBJ2-5; 9 nucleotides match TRBD2. The CDR3 consists of 17 residues. Germline loops: CDR1 DFQATT, CDR2 SNEGSKA (reference sequence). J gave up 4 bases and V 5 bases, and 17 bases lay outside the gene matches. CDR3: CSADPGTSPGGGETQYF. The CDR3 nucleotides read TGCAGTGCTGACCCCGGGACTAGCCCCGGAGGAGGAGAGACCCAGTACTTC.

The chain links TRBV25-1 to TRBJ2-2; D may be TRBD1 (5 bases). Germline V gene lookup returns CDR1 MGHDK and CDR2 SYGVNS. The CDR3 sequence is 13 residues long. V lost 10 bases and J 4 bases, leaving 13 bases between the germline ends. This CDR3 is CATLLRGTGELFF. CDR3 bases: TGTGCCACCCTTTTAAGGGGCACCGGGGAGCTGTTTTTT.

This clonotype was recorded a few times. The V gene is TRBV13, the J gene TRBJ1-1, with TRBD1 as a possible D gene (6 bases). This CDR3 spans 17 amino acids. Trimming shortened V by 6 bases and J by 7 bases, and 27 bases separated the two germline ends. Germline V gene lookup returns CDR1 PRHDT and CDR2 FYEKMQ (reference sequence). CDR3 DNA: TGTGCCAGCAGTTACTCGACGCAAACAGGGCCTGTCGGTGAAGCTTTCTTT. Amino acids: CASSYSTQTGPVGEAFF. Drawing the rest from reference TRBV13 and TRBJ1-1, the complete variable domain is AAGVIQSPRHLIKEKRETATLKCYPIPRHDTVYWYQQGPGQDPQFLISFYEKMQSDKGSIPDRFSAQQFSDYHSELNMSSLELGDSALYFCASSYSTQTGPVGEAFFGQGTRLTVV.

This clonotype was seen more than once but under ten times. The V call is TRBV5-1, the J call TRBJ1-6; the D gene is possibly TRBD1 (6 bases). Looked up from germline, CDR1 is SGHRS and CDR2 is YFSETQ. This CDR3 comprises 16 residues. V was shortened by 3 bases and J by 13 bases, with 23 bases between the two germline ends. The CDR3 protein is CASSWEGQSGFFPLHF. In nucleotides, the CDR3 is TGCGCCAGCAGCTGGGAAGGACAGTCGGGATTTTTTCCCCTCCACTTT.

This clonotype was counted between two and nine times. The chain employs TRBV5-1 and TRBJ2-7, with 13 bases aligning to TRBD2. With V trimmed by 0 bases and J by 4 bases, 7 bases remained unmatched. Per the germline V gene, CDR1 is SGHRS and CDR2 is YFSETQ. The CDR3 has 17 residues. CDR3 nucleotide sequence: TGCGCCAGCAGCTTGGCCTCCGGGACTAGCGGGAAGTACGAGCAGTACTTC. It translates to CASSLASGTSGKYEQYF.